This T cell receptor beta chain was documented in a study of T cell repertoires in cytomegalovirus infection. Study-wide background: An indication of both CMV infection and matching HLA type came from public TCR beta signatures. General study results and limits: Cumulative frequency of public TCR beta families picked out carriers of CMV plus the relevant HLA. The ex vivo response was dominated by HLA-C-restricted CMV-specific TCR beta clonotypes.

Trimming took 8 bases from V and 5 from J; bases not matched to a gene: 10. This CDR3 comprises 14 residues. Germline-derived CDR1 and CDR2 are LNHNV and YYDKDF (reference sequence). The sample holds many counts of this clonotype. Its antigen is still unknown. TCRdb re-analysed the reads in MiXCR, keeping a single row per CDR3 protein. Counted here are 200,000 to 300,000 distinct CDR3 sequences, around 9% occurring once; the ten biggest clones make up over 13%. Source material: PBMCs. The chain recombines TRBV15 with TRBJ1-2; TRBD1 agrees at 8 bases. This clonotype was obtained from a human donor in good health (CMV status not recorded). Some clones in this sample may be carry-over from other donors' samples. The CDR3 spells CATEPGQGLYGYTF. CDR3 in DNA: TGTGCCACCGAACCCGGACAGGGTCTGTATGGCTACACCTTC.